A single sample is the source of the 30 T cell receptor beta chains below, sequenced in a study of CD8 T cells in ankylosing spondylitis. TCRdb passed the 5' RACE reads through MiXCR, listing each CDR3 protein once. Of approximately 250,000 distinct CDR3 sequences in the sample, roughly 32% are singletons; the top ten hold about 4%. The specimen sequenced was blood, either unsorted or a sorted T cell fraction (not recorded which). The receptor set was obtained from a male donor with ankylosing spondylitis or in good health (not recorded which).

The CDR3 region is CASSQTSGGWRSYEQYF. CDR3 DNA sequence: TGTGCCAGCAGTCAGACTAGCGGGGGTTGGCGCTCCTACGAGCAGTACTTC. The chain is built from TRBV6-1 and TRBJ2-7; TRBD2 matches at 12 bases. In germline, CDR1 is MNHNS, CDR2 SASEGT. V shed 5 bases, J shed 0 bases, and the junction held 8 bases outside the gene matches. The CDR3 runs to 17 residues.

The chain couples TRBV5-1 to TRBJ2-7, with TRBD2 identical over 10 bases. CDR3 length: 16 amino acids. Germline V lookup: CDR1 SGHRS, CDR2 YFSETQ. With 0 bases clipped from V and 3 bases from J, the junction kept 6 bases outside the gene matches. The CDR3 region is CASSLELAGTIYEQYF. CDR3 sequence (DNA): TGCGCCAGCAGCTTGGAACTAGCGGGGACCATCTACGAGCAGTACTTC.

This clonotype was counted many times. The chain combines TRBV5-6 with TRBJ2-3; D possibly corresponds to TRBD1 (5 bases). Germline V CDR1 and CDR2: SGHDT, YYEEEE. Deletions cut 0 bases from V and 0 bases from J, with 11 bases between. This CDR3 region has 16 residues. The CDR3 DNA reads as TGTGCCAGCAGCTTGGATCCCAGGACAAGCACAGATACGCAGTATTTT. It codes for CASSLDPRTSTDTQYF.

The chain is built from TRBV6-1 and TRBJ2-7, with TRBD2 as a possible D gene (6 bases). The CDR3 sequence is 13 residues long. Trimming removed 6 bases from V and 2 bases from J, with 11 bases in between. Germline loops: CDR1 MNHNS, CDR2 SASEGT. The CDR3 protein is CASSRGLTYEQYF. CDR3 nucleotides: TGTGCCAGCAGCCGGGGACTGACCTACGAGCAGTACTTC.

This clonotype was seen repeatedly, ten times or more. V and J are TRBV20-1 and TRBJ1-1; D uncertain. Trimming stripped 5 bases from V and 1 base from J, with 8 bases between. This CDR3 has 12 amino acids. CDR1 and CDR2 (germline): DFQATT, SNEGSKA (reference sequence). Here the CDR3 reads CSALTANTEAFF. CDR3 bases: TGCAGTGCTCTGACTGCGAACACTGAAGCTTTCTTT.

This clonotype was detected only once. CDR3 bases: TGCGCCAGCAGCCAGGATGGGACTTTTCTAGATACGCAGTATTTT. Translating gives CASSQDGTFLDTQYF. V gene TRBV4-1 combines with J gene TRBJ2-3; tentatively, D is TRBD2 (6 bases). The CDR3 has 15 amino acids. Between the trimmed V and J ends, which lost 3 bases and 5 bases, there was a span of 15 bases. CDR1 and CDR2 from the germline V gene are MGHRA and YSYEKL.

There are many counts of this clonotype. This CDR3 is CASSESGRDDEQYF. CDR3 nucleotides: TGCGCCAGCAGTGAGTCGGGACGGGACGACGAGCAGTACTTC. V and J are TRBV10-2 and TRBJ2-7; tentatively, D is TRBD1 or TRBD2 (5 bases each). Germline loops: CDR1 WSHSY, CDR2 SAAADI. V lost 0 bases and J lost 5, with 11 bases in between. CDR3 length: 14 residues.

The J gene is TRBJ2-2, the V gene TRBV12-3 or TRBV12-4; maybe TRBD1 (6 bases). The CDR3 loop spans 15 amino acids. V lost 6 bases, J lost 4 bases, and 15 bases lay in between. CDR3 sequence reads: CASSYPRGATGELFF. CDR3 sequence (DNA): TGTGCCAGCAGCTACCCCAGGGGTGCCACCGGGGAGCTGTTTTTT.

This clonotype was detected once. The J gene is TRBJ2-3, the V gene TRBV20-1; possible D gene TRBD2, 6 bases. CDR1 and CDR2 from the germline V gene are DFQATT and SNEGSKA (reference sequence). V was cut by 1 base and J by 8 bases, with 13 bases left in between. The length of the CDR3 is 13 residues. CDR3 sequence: CSARVVGGPTQYF. The CDR3 DNA reads TGCAGTGCTAGAGTGGTGGGGGGACCTACGCAGTATTTT.

The CDR3: CASSDGGSSGAFF. Here the CDR3 DNA reads TGTGCCAGCAGTGATGGTGGCAGTTCAGGGGCTTTCTTT. This sequence joins TRBV2 and TRBJ1-1; the D gene is possibly TRBD1 (5 bases). V was shortened by 3 bases and J by 11 bases, with 16 bases between the two germline ends. CDR1 and CDR2 (germline): SNHLY, FYNNEI. The CDR3 totals 13 residues.

This clonotype was picked up a small number of times. The chain uses TRBV10-3 and TRBJ2-7; TRBD1 agrees at 7 bases. Per germline, CDR1 ENHRY and CDR2 SYGVKD. The CDR3 has 12 residues. J was trimmed by 6 bases and V by 4 bases; bases with no gene match: 3. The CDR3, as DNA: TGTGCCATCAGTGGACAGGGTTCCGAGCAGTACTTC. Protein product: CAISGQGSEQYF.

The sample holds a few counts of this clonotype. CDR3 nucleotide sequence: TGTGCCACCTCTTCCCAATCGAGTTCAACAGATACGCAGTATTTT. Translating gives CATSSQSSSTDTQYF. V usage is TRBV15 and J usage is TRBJ2-3; D gene uncertain. CDR3 length: 15 residues. In germline, CDR1 is LNHNV, CDR2 YYDKDF (reference sequence). The V end was cut by 8 bases, the J end by 3 bases, with 18 bases between.

This clonotype was seen a handful of times. This sequence joins TRBV7-2 and TRBJ1-6; no reliable D call. Germline V gene data show CDR1 as SGHTA and CDR2 as FQGNSA. The V end lost 5 bases, the J end lost 7 bases, and 15 bases lay between the germline ends. This CDR3 contains 15 residues. CDR3 region: CASSGGRVLNSPLHF. CDR3 DNA sequence: TGTGCCAGCAGCGGTGGTCGGGTGCTGAATTCACCCCTCCACTTT.

This clonotype appeared a few times. The rearrangement joins TRBV29-1 to TRBJ2-7; 11 positions agree with TRBD1. This CDR3 has 13 amino acids. CDR1 is SQVTM, CDR2 ANQGSEA, per germline. Unmatched junction bases numbered 2, after V lost 4 bases and J lost 3 bases. CDR3 sequence reads: CSVGTGGRYEQYF. CDR3 nucleotide sequence: TGCAGCGTTGGGACAGGGGGCCGCTACGAGCAGTACTTC.

This chain connects TRBV29-1 to TRBJ1-2; D is uncertain. The V gene lost 0 bases and the J gene lost 5 bases, with 7 bases spanning the gap. The germline CDR1 and CDR2 sequences are SQVTM and ANQGSEA. This CDR3 has 12 residues. The CDR3 sequence: CSVEEGVYGYTF. For the CDR3, the DNA is TGCAGCGTTGAAGAGGGCGTATATGGCTACACCTTC.

Only a few counts were recorded for this clonotype. The chain links TRBV27 to TRBJ2-7; D possibly corresponds to TRBD1 (5 bases). Per germline, CDR1 MNHEY and CDR2 SMNVEV (reference sequence). This CDR3 region has 13 residues. V was trimmed by 3 bases and J by 3 bases, leaving 9 bases between them. CDR3 nucleotide sequence: TGTGCCAGCAGTTTGTTTACAGGCTACGAGCAGTACTTC. Its translation: CASSLFTGYEQYF.

This clonotype appeared a few times. The chain is built from TRBV7-9 and TRBJ1-4; TRBD1 matches 8 bases. The CDR3 has 14 residues. Looked up from germline, CDR1 is SEHNR and CDR2 is FQNEAQ (reference sequence). Trimming at V came to 1 base and at J to 8 bases, leaving 3 bases not matched to a gene. In nucleotides, the CDR3 is TGTGCCAGCAGCTTAGGGACAGGGTACGAAAAACTGTTTTTT. It codes for CASSLGTGYEKLFF.

This chain joins TRBV12-3 or TRBV12-4 and TRBJ1-2; a possible D gene is TRBD1 (5 bases). V lost 8 bases to trimming and J lost 4 bases, with 14 bases between them. CDR3 length: 13 residues. CDR3 DNA: TGTGCCAGCGGGACGAACAACTTCTATGGCTACACCTTC. It is translated as CASGTNNFYGYTF.

This clonotype was detected only a few times. The V gene is TRBV7-2, the J gene TRBJ2-7; possibly TRBD1 for D (6 bases). Trimming cost V 3 bases and J 6 bases, with 12 bases left between them. The germline V gene has CDR1 SGHTA and CDR2 FQGNSA. This CDR3 has 13 amino acids. The CDR3 loop reads CASSFNPRGEQYF. The DNA of the CDR3 is TGTGCCAGCAGCTTCAACCCCAGGGGCGAGCAGTACTTC.

The rearrangement uses TRBV9 and TRBJ1-2; the match to TRBD1 covers 7 bases. The CDR3 extends over 15 amino acids. The germline V gene has CDR1 SGDLS and CDR2 YYNGEE. V gave up 3 bases and J gave up 0 bases; unmatched junction bases: 5. CDR3 amino acids: CASSARTGANYGYTF. The DNA of the CDR3 is TGTGCCAGCAGCGCCCGGACAGGAGCTAACTATGGCTACACCTTC.

This clonotype was detected once. The chain couples TRBV24-1 to TRBJ2-1, with D perhaps matching TRBD1 (6 bases). Trimming cost V 0 bases and J 8 bases, with 19 bases left between them. This CDR3 has 17 amino acids. Germline CDR1 reads KGHDR; CDR2 reads SFDVKD. This chain's CDR3 is CATSDLSIKTGLDEQFF. The DNA of the CDR3 is TGTGCCACCAGTGATTTGAGCATAAAAACAGGGTTGGATGAGCAGTTCTTC.

This clonotype was seen only a few times. The V gene is TRBV10-3, the J gene TRBJ1-4; no firm D call. CDR1 ENHRY and CDR2 SYGVKD come from the germline V gene. V dropped 3 bases and J dropped 4 bases, with 15 bases sitting between them. CDR3 length: 16 amino acids. CDR3: CAISDPFGSFNEKLFF. In DNA form, the CDR3 reads TGTGCCATCAGTGATCCCTTTGGCAGTTTTAATGAAAAACTGTTTTTT.

A single count supports this clonotype. The chain joins TRBV5-1 to TRBJ2-3; possibly TRBD2 for D (7 bases). V was shortened by 3 bases and J by 3 bases, with 26 bases between the two germline ends. This CDR3 region has 19 residues. Per the germline V gene, CDR1 is SGHRS and CDR2 is YFSETQ. CDR3 region: CASSSSMGGPGRGTDTQYF. The CDR3 DNA sequence: TGCGCCAGCAGCTCCTCGATGGGGGGGCCGGGGCGAGGGACAGATACGCAGTATTTT.

The chain has TRBV28 and TRBJ2-7; D is perhaps TRBD1 (5 bases). The germline V and J ends were trimmed by 1 base and 3 bases, with 7 bases remaining between them. Germline loops: CDR1 MDHEN, CDR2 SYDVKM. The length of the CDR3 is 13 residues. For the CDR3, the DNA is TGTGCCAGCAGTTTATACCAGGGCTACGAGCAGTACTTC. It encodes CASSLYQGYEQYF.

This clonotype was counted once. The rearrangement links TRBV28 to TRBJ2-1; D ambiguous. The CDR3 totals 13 residues. V was pared by 4 bases and J by 7 bases, with 11 bases between. CDR1 and CDR2 (germline): MDHEN, SYDVKM. The CDR3: CASSSPGWNEQFF. The CDR3 DNA reads TGTGCCAGCAGTTCCCCGGGTTGGAATGAGCAGTTCTTC.

This clonotype was recorded only once. The chain is built from TRBV15 and TRBJ2-1, with D perhaps assigned TRBD1 or TRBD2 (5 bases each). V gave up 4 bases and J gave up 4 bases, with 11 bases separating them. Germline V gene lookup returns CDR1 LNHNV and CDR2 YYDKDF (reference sequence). This CDR3 spans 14 amino acids. This CDR3 reads CATSMGREYNEQFF. CDR3 DNA: TGTGCCACCAGCATGGGCAGGGAGTACAATGAGCAGTTCTTC.

V is TRBV6-5 and J is TRBJ2-5; D is possibly TRBD1 (5 bases). Germline CDR1 is MNHEY and CDR2 is SVGAGI. The CDR3 is 14 amino acids. V was pared by 1 base and J by 2 bases, with 8 bases between. The CDR3 protein is CASSYWGQQETQYF. The DNA of the CDR3 is TGTGCCAGCAGTTACTGGGGCCAACAAGAGACCCAGTACTTC.

The V call is TRBV18, the J call TRBJ2-1; D may be TRBD2 (7 bases). Deletions cut 2 bases from V and 8 bases from J, with 25 bases between. Per germline, CDR1 KGHSH and CDR2 LQKENI. This CDR3 comprises 18 residues. CDR3 nucleotide sequence: TGTGCCAGCTCACCAAGCCCACTCCAAGGCGGGGGCTCCCATGAGCAGTTCTTC. Residues: CASSPSPLQGGGSHEQFF.

This clonotype was picked up a small number of times. V is TRBV29-1 and J is TRBJ2-1; the D is unclear. The ends were cut back, 6 bases at V and 12 bases at J, with 15 bases in the middle. Per germline, CDR1 SQVTM and CDR2 ANQGSEA. The CDR3 extends over 11 amino acids. CDR3 sequence: CSVPERSGQFF. CDR3 sequence (DNA): TGCAGCGTCCCGGAAAGGTCAGGGCAGTTCTTC.

The chain joins TRBV28 to TRBJ2-7; TRBD1 aligns across 10 bases. Germline loops: CDR1 MDHEN, CDR2 SYDVKM. Germline trimming cut 3 bases from V and 4 bases from J; bases unmatched to any gene: 9. The CDR3 consists of 16 residues. The CDR3 spells CASSLRSGQGIYEQYF. The CDR3, as DNA: TGTGCCAGCAGTTTGAGGTCGGGACAGGGGATTTACGAGCAGTACTTC.